Following are 14 T cell receptor beta chains from one sample sequenced in a study of graft-versus-host responses after intestinal transplantation (dated by TCRdb to the early 2020s). Libraries came from the immunoSEQ multiplex PCR assay. Not all clones reach the TCRdb copy of this immuneACCESS table, which keeps in-frame sequences only. Checked studies attribute under half of the gap to unresolved V genes and leave the rest unexplained. The sample table records under 45,000 clones; over 90% of these occur just once. The ten top clones hold around 3.6% of the sample. The specimen comprised PBMCs, sampled 700 to 850 days after intestinal transplantation. Receptor source: a human patient who received an intestinal transplant, so some T cells may come from the graft donor.

The chain links TRBV27 to TRBJ2-7; 8 nucleotides align to TRBD1. Germline CDR1 is MNHEY and CDR2 is SMNVEV (reference sequence). V lost 0 bases, J lost 7 bases, and 17 bases stayed unmatched. The CDR3 has 18 residues. In nucleotides, the CDR3 is TGTGCCAGCAGTTTATCCCGACCGGGACAGGCCTTCGAGGTGGAGCAGTACTTC. This sequence encodes CASSLSRPGQAFEVEQYF.

The table lists this clone with a count of one. The CDR3 nucleotides are TGTGCCAGTAGTAAGGGGTACTCCTACGAGCAGTACTTC. Protein sequence: CASSKGYSYEQYF. The V and J genes are TRBV19 and TRBJ2-7, with D possibly matching TRBD1 (5 bases). Per germline, CDR1 LNHDA and CDR2 SQIVND (reference sequence). V was trimmed by 4 bases and J by 0 bases, leaving 7 bases between them. This CDR3 has 13 residues.

The table lists this clone with a few counts. The V and J genes are TRBV29-1 and TRBJ2-7; 7 bases fit TRBD2. The CDR3 extends over 14 amino acids. Germline V gives CDR1 SQVTM, CDR2 ANQGSEA. V gave up 4 bases and J gave up 6 bases; unmatched junction bases: 12. Here the CDR3 reads CSVVGGRAVSEQYF. For the CDR3, the DNA is TGCAGCGTTGTCGGGGGGAGAGCAGTCAGCGAGCAGTACTTC.

The chain links TRBV18 to TRBJ1-4; D call uncertain. This CDR3 comprises 12 residues. V was trimmed by 6 bases and J by 14 bases, leaving 16 bases between them. Germline V lookup: CDR1 KGHSH, CDR2 LQKENI. DNA for the CDR3: TGTGCCAGCTCCCACGGCGGCGGCCGGCTGTTTTTT. Encoded protein: CASSHGGGRLFF.

This clone is judged medium-sized. The chain recombines TRBV7-9 with TRBJ1-1; D not certain. Germline V gene lookup returns CDR1 SEHNR and CDR2 FQNEAQ (reference sequence). This CDR3 contains 12 residues. V was clipped by 5 bases and J by 7 bases, with 11 bases between them. CDR3 sequence reads: CASSGGGVEAFF. DNA of the CDR3: TGTGCCAGCAGCGGAGGTGGGGTTGAAGCTTTCTTT.

V usage is TRBV6-6 and J usage is TRBJ2-2; possible D gene TRBD2, 6 bases. Germline assignment: CDR1 MNHNY and CDR2 SVGAGI (reference sequence). The CDR3 extends over 15 amino acids. V was pared by 2 bases and J by 5 bases, with 12 bases between. CDR3 coding DNA: TGTGCCAGCAGTTACATGATAGCGGAAACCGGGGAGCTGTTTTTT. It translates to CASSYMIAETGELFF.

The chain is built from TRBV30 and TRBJ1-1; D is uncertain. Germline V gives CDR1 GTSNPN, CDR2 SVGIG (reference sequence). This CDR3 comprises 12 residues. V gave up 0 bases and J gave up 10 bases, with 12 bases separating them. CDR3 sequence: CAWSVLGGRAFF. CDR3 nucleotides: TGTGCCTGGAGTGTACTCGGAGGACGAGCTTTCTTT.

The rearrangement links TRBV28 to TRBJ2-3; D is undetermined. Germline loops: CDR1 MDHEN, CDR2 SYDVKM. The CDR3 spans 17 residues. With 2 bases removed from V and 0 bases from J, the gap between germline ends came to 15 bases. This chain's CDR3 is CASSLAPTVTSTDTQYF. For the CDR3, the DNA is TGTGCCAGCAGTTTAGCTCCGACGGTAACTAGCACAGATACGCAGTATTTT. Looking up the rest from reference TRBV28 and TRBJ2-3 gives the full variable domain: DVKVTQSSRYLVKRTGEKVFLECVQDMDHENMFWYRQDPGLGLRLIYFSYDVKMKEKGDIPEGYSVSREKKERFSLILESASTNQTSMYLCASSLAPTVTSTDTQYFGPGTRLTVL.

V and J are TRBV28 and TRBJ2-5; TRBD1 aligns across 8 bases. Germline CDR1 MDHEN, CDR2 SYDVKM. CDR3 length: 15 residues. V shed 1 base and J 5 bases; nucleotides not matched to a gene: 6. The CDR3 is CASSLFRGQAETQYF. The CDR3 nucleotides are TGTGCCAGCAGTTTATTCAGGGGGCAAGCGGAGACCCAGTACTTC.

The J gene is TRBJ2-1, the V gene TRBV29-1, with TRBD1 as a possible D gene (6 bases). V was trimmed by 4 bases and J by 6 bases, leaving 16 bases between them. From germline, CDR1 is SQVTM and CDR2 ANQGSEA. This CDR3 is 14 amino acids long. Written as DNA, the CDR3 is TGCAGCGTTGGCTCGTTCAAAGGGGGCAATGAGCAGTTCTTC. Encoded protein: CSVGSFKGGNEQFF.

The chain links TRBV5-1 to TRBJ2-7; 8 bases line up with TRBD1. The ends lost 4 bases at V and 2 bases at J; junction bases unmatched: 11. The germline CDR1 and CDR2 sequences are SGHRS and YFSETQ. This CDR3 is 16 amino acids long. CDR3 DNA sequence: TGCGCCAGCAGCCCCACCCCGGGACAGGCTGCCTACGAGCAGTACTTC. Protein: CASSPTPGQAAYEQYF.

V is TRBV6-5 and J is TRBJ2-4, with D perhaps matching TRBD2 (6 bases). Germline CDR1 is MNHEY and CDR2 is SVGAGI. The CDR3 spans 14 residues. V was trimmed by 6 bases and J by 6 bases, leaving 15 bases between them. For the CDR3, the DNA is TGTGCCAGCAGGACTCCGGGAGATAGAAACATTCAGTACTTC. Translation: CASRTPGDRNIQYF.

The rearrangement links TRBV7-9 to TRBJ2-3; possible D gene TRBD1, 5 bases. V was shortened by 4 bases and J by 2 bases, with 16 bases between the two germline ends. CDR3 length: 16 residues. The V gene's germline CDR1 is SEHNR and CDR2 FQNEAQ (reference sequence). This chain's CDR3 is CASSSSPGQLTDTQYF. Written as DNA, the CDR3 is TGTGCCAGCAGCTCTTCCCCTGGACAACTCACAGATACGCAGTATTTT.

CDR3 sequence reads: CASSVGLQRFTHNEQFF. The DNA of the CDR3 is TGTGCCAGCAGTGTGGGACTTCAACGCTTTACCCACAATGAGCAGTTCTTC. The chain combines TRBV7-9 with TRBJ2-1; D is possibly TRBD2 (6 bases). The germline V gene has CDR1 SEHNR and CDR2 FQNEAQ (reference sequence). With 6 bases removed from V and 5 bases from J, the gap between germline ends came to 23 bases. The CDR3 is 17 amino acids.